Listed here is a single TCR beta chain. Its target is not known. The data were obtained in a study of shared clonotypes between healthy human individuals. The data were produced by immunoSEQ multiplex PCR, yet TCRdb's version contains in-frame clones alone and is incomplete. The sample has about a million clones, approximately 80% seen once. CDR1 and CDR2 from the germline V gene are LGHNA and YNFKEQ. This CDR3 has 17 residues. Trimming took 5 bases from V and 3 from J; bases not matched to a gene: 14. Study findings and constraints: Donor clonotype sharing was expected to depend on sequencing depth.

Source material: memory CD4+ T cells from PBMCs. Regarding subset: CD45RA-negative fraction. The chain links TRBV4-2 to TRBJ2-7, with 9 nucleotides matching TRBD2. The source is a young man in good health. Some clones in this sample may be carry-over from other donors' samples. CDR3: CASSLDASGEWNYEQYF. CDR3 nucleotide sequence: TGTGCCAGCAGCTTGGACGCTAGCGGGGAGTGGAACTACGAGCAGTACTTC.